The entry that follows covers one T cell receptor (beta chain) sequence. Its antigen is currently not known. No much larger clone exists at a distance of one base, and base qualities are not known. Measured from the cysteine to the phenylalanine, the CDR3 is 16 residues long. The only DNA kept is the CDR3, 48 bases in frame from the first base. At the junction V is shortened by 3 bases and J by 1 base; bases outside the gene matches: 1. CDR1 and CDR2 are drawn from the germline V gene: MNHEY, SVGAGI. Each collaborating institution followed its own protocols to collect whole blood in K2EDTA tubes. For TCRbeta analysis, collaborators shipped samples as frozen whole blood, isolated PBMCs, or DNA extracted from either of those sample types. This entry is derived from a study of blood T cell repertoires in COVID-19 (dated by TCRdb to about 2020). Background for the entire study: The collaborator samples originated in the United States, Italy and Spain and spanned the acute and convalescent phases of COVID-19. The material from the prospective study consisted of cDNA or gDNA derived from T cells, B-cell-depleted T cells, or PBMCs. Subjects who had been exposed to COVID-19, were actively infected with it, or had recovered from it provided the deeply sampled blood TCRbeta repertoires that made up the dataset. A freely available public database, intended as a resource for researchers studying the immune response to SARS-CoV-2, is where the repertoires were released. Samples came from the ongoing ImmuneRACE study (first 160 participants) plus 1,254 subjects from 6 global collaborators. Sample metadata almost always included a de-identified subject ID, COVID-19 status, age in years and sex. Where HLA class I and class II types were available, the types were taken from metadata supplied by the sample provider, not from assay-based typing. General findings and caveats noted by the study authors: The quantity of clinical and demographic metadata differed by source and by participant and was supplied without curation.

TCRbeta CDR3 regions were amplified from genomic DNA using the immunoSEQ Assay, a bias-controlled multiplex PCR. The authors' pipeline ran thus. Within the assay, amplification of reference gene primers was used to estimate how many nucleated cells each sample contained. Sequence reads were collapsed and filtered to measure the absolute abundance of every unique TCRbeta CDR3 rearrangement. For each sample, productive Simpson clonality was calculated by taking the square root of Simpson's diversity index across productive rearrangements. The immuneACCESS repertoire file appears here via TCRdb, limited to in-frame rearrangements. These files lack a portion of the clones; in checked studies, under half of the deficit traces to unresolved V genes, and the cause of the others is not known. V, J and clone size were drawn from that table, and D and trimming were deduced from the DNA. The sample records roughly 39,000 clones, around 79% of which are singletons. The top ten clones comprise roughly 25% of the sample.

Input material: peripheral blood. The clonotype originates from a man aged 70 or older with acute or convalescent COVID-19. The V and J genes are TRBV6-5 and TRBJ2-2; 11 bases in between match TRBD2. CDR3 reads: CASSYGTSGNTGELFF. In nucleotides, the sequence is TGTGCCAGCAGTTATGGGACTAGCGGGAACACCGGGGAGCTGTTTTTT.